This T cell receptor (beta chain) was recorded in a study of T cell repertoires in cytomegalovirus infection. The overall study: A matching HLA type, together with CMV infection, was signaled by public TCR beta signatures. Study-level points and caveats: The cumulative frequency of public TCR beta families distinguished individuals who carried CMV together with the relevant HLA. Ex vivo, HLA-C-restricted CMV-specific TCR beta clonotypes prevailed over the rest of the response.

On this clonotype: Its target is not known.

The CDR3 is made up of 14 amino acids. The ends were cut back, 7 bases at V and 1 base at J, with 13 bases in the middle. Germline loops: CDR1 MNHEY, CDR2 SVGEGT. TCRdb reprocessed the reads via MiXCR and lists one record per CDR3 protein. The sample lists under 200,000 distinct CDR3 sequences, about 28% seen once, with 30% to 40% in the top ten. The specimen was PBMCs. This TCR derives from a human donor in good health (CMV status not recorded). Some clones in this sample may be carry-over from other donors' samples. The V and J genes are TRBV6-2 or TRBV6-3 and TRBJ2-5; D possibly corresponds to TRBD1 (6 bases). CDR3 bases: TGTGCCAGCATTCAGGACAGCCTCCAAGAGACCCAGTACTTC. This translates into CASIQDSLQETQYF.